These 20 T cell receptor beta chains were all obtained from the same sample, sequenced in a study of CD8+CD57+ T cells in acquired aplastic anemia. It was patients with CD8+CD57+ cell expansion by flow cytometry who were chosen for sequencing. CDR3 and TCR beta VDJ profiling relied on a genomic DNA template. TCRdb itself ran the reads through MiXCR, one entry per CDR3 protein. The repertoire consists of over 150,000 distinct CDR3 sequences, with 50% to 65% occurring once and the leading ten covering 42%. The specimen was sorted CD4+, CD8+, or CD8+CD57+ T cells (not recorded which) from PBMCs. The source of these receptors is a human donor with aplastic anemia.

J is TRBJ2-2 and V is TRBV24-1, with TRBD2 matching over 12 bases. The CDR3 covers 15 residues. V lost 2 bases and J lost 8; bases outside the gene matches: 2. CDR1 and CDR2 from the germline V gene are KGHDR and SFDVKD. CDR3 DNA: TGTGCCACCAGTGATTGGACTAGCGGGACTGGGGAGCTGTTTTTT. This codes for CATSDWTSGTGELFF.

This clonotype was counted at least ten times. The chain employs TRBV19 and TRBJ2-1, with 7 bases that match TRBD1. Per germline, CDR1 LNHDA and CDR2 SQIVND (reference sequence). The trim removed 7 bases at V and 0 bases at J, leaving 3 bases unmatched. This CDR3 has 14 residues. The CDR3 region is CASNRQGSYNEQFF. CDR3 nucleotide sequence: TGTGCCAGTAATCGACAGGGCTCCTACAATGAGCAGTTCTTC.

The chain has TRBV7-9 and TRBJ1-2; the D is unclear. V lost 4 bases, J lost 14 bases, and 14 bases lay in between. CDR1 and CDR2 (germline): SEHNR, FQNEAQ (reference sequence). The CDR3 length is 11 residues. As DNA, the CDR3 is TGTGCCAGCAGCTCGGAAAGGATTCCTACCTTC. Amino acids: CASSSERIPTF.

This clonotype came up many times. The chain is built from TRBV12-3 or TRBV12-4 and TRBJ1-1; no reliable D call. This CDR3 contains 15 residues. V was shortened by 6 bases and J by 0 bases, with 14 bases between the two germline ends. CDR3 DNA: TGTGCCAGCAGCTGTGACGGCTACTTGAACACTGAAGCTTTCTTT. Translation gives CASSCDGYLNTEAFF.

V usage is TRBV7-9 and J usage is TRBJ1-4, with 11 bases that match TRBD1. This CDR3 contains 16 residues. The J segment lost 6 bases and the V segment lost 4 bases, leaving 7 bases of the junction unmatched. CDR1 is SEHNR, CDR2 FQNEAQ, per germline (reference sequence). This CDR3 is CASSYLPGQGDEKLFF. CDR3 sequence (DNA): TGTGCCAGCAGCTACTTACCGGGACAGGGGGATGAAAAACTGTTTTTT.

The chain carries TRBV10-1 and TRBJ1-1; 7 nucleotides match TRBD1. Trimming cost V 4 bases and J 6 bases; bases outside gene matches: 14. Per the germline V gene, CDR1 is WNHNN and CDR2 is SYGVQD (reference sequence). This CDR3 contains 16 residues. This CDR3 is CASSAWTGLGTAEAFF. DNA for the CDR3: TGCGCCAGCAGTGCCTGGACAGGCTTAGGTACCGCTGAAGCTTTCTTT.

This clonotype was picked up one time. In nucleotides, the CDR3 is TGTGCCAGCAGCTTAAAGGGACAGGGGGCTAGTGAGCAGTTCTTC. It codes for CASSLKGQGASEQFF. V gene TRBV7-3 combines with J gene TRBJ2-1, with 12 bases aligning to TRBD1. This CDR3 is 15 amino acids long. The V gene end was trimmed by 1 base and the J gene end by 9 bases; junction bases not matched to a gene: 4. From germline, CDR1 is SGHTA and CDR2 FQGTGA.

CDR3 amino acids: CASSARVLGRDGEQYF. The CDR3 DNA follows: TGTGCCAGCAGTGCTAGGGTACTGGGGCGCGACGGCGAGCAGTACTTC. The rearrangement links TRBV2 to TRBJ2-7; D is perhaps TRBD1 (5 bases). Germline lookup yields CDR1 SNHLY and CDR2 FYNNEI. V was clipped by 4 bases and J by 6 bases, with 22 bases between them. The CDR3 extends over 16 amino acids.

Many counts were recorded for this clonotype. The chain combines TRBV19 with TRBJ1-1; D gene ambiguous. The CDR3 has 14 amino acids. CDR1 is LNHDA, CDR2 SQIVND, per germline (reference sequence). Trimming removed 1 base at V and 5 bases at J, with 11 bases between. The CDR3 reads CASSIGRGWTEAFF. In DNA form, the CDR3 reads TGTGCCAGTAGTATAGGCCGGGGATGGACTGAAGCTTTCTTT.

This clonotype was detected a few times. The chain carries TRBV20-1 and TRBJ2-1, with D possibly being TRBD2 (6 bases). This CDR3 spans 12 amino acids. V dropped 3 bases and J dropped 3 bases, with 6 bases sitting between them. Germline loops: CDR1 DFQATT, CDR2 SNEGSKA (reference sequence). As DNA, the CDR3 is TGCAGTGCTAGCGGGAGCTACAATGAGCAGTTCTTC. This translates into CSASGSYNEQFF.

With respect to this clonotype: The junction and the germline gene differ at one end; a read error may be behind it. V and J are TRBV10-2 and TRBJ1-2; D is perhaps TRBD1 (5 bases). The CDR3 loop spans 13 amino acids. The germline gives CDR1 WSHSY, CDR2 SAAADI. The CDR3 here is CASRPGTLEGYTF. Written as DNA, the CDR3 is TGTGCCAGCAGGCCCGGGACGTTAGAGGGCTACACCTTC.

The chain has TRBV6-6 and TRBJ1-2; maybe TRBD1 (6 bases). The CDR3 totals 13 residues. In germline, CDR1 is MNHNY, CDR2 SVGAGI (reference sequence). Trimming pared 0 bases from V and 6 bases from J, leaving 8 bases between. The CDR3 sequence is CASSYSYRDGYTF. The CDR3 bases are TGTGCCAGCAGTTACTCATACAGGGATGGCTACACCTTC.

The rearrangement links TRBV24-1 to TRBJ2-3, with TRBD1 identical over 10 bases. The V segment lost 4 bases and the J segment 2 bases; nucleotides outside the gene matches: 2. From germline, CDR1 is KGHDR and CDR2 SFDVKD. CDR3 length: 15 residues. The CDR3 spells CATSDRQGATDTQYF. The CDR3, as DNA: TGTGCCACCAGTGACAGACAGGGGGCCACAGATACGCAGTATTTT.

This clonotype was detected a few times. The chain combines TRBV9 with TRBJ1-6; 12 bases map to TRBD1. Germline V gene sequence: CDR1 SGDLS, CDR2 YYNGEE. CDR3 length: 16 residues. Trimming took 5 bases from V and 9 from J; bases not matched to a gene: 9. The CDR3 coding sequence is TGTGCCAGCAGTGCCGGGACAGGGGGCATGAGTTCACCCCTCCACTTT. Translation gives CASSAGTGGMSSPLHF.

This clonotype was seen a single time. The rearrangement joins TRBV20-1 to TRBJ2-3, with 10 bases lining up with TRBD2. Germline-derived CDR1 and CDR2 are DFQATT and SNEGSKA (reference sequence). V shed 7 bases, J shed 8 bases, and the junction held 9 bases outside the gene matches. CDR3 length equals 13 residues. CDR3 coding DNA: TGCAGTGGCGGGACTAGCGATCATGGTACGCAGTATTTT. This encodes CSGGTSDHGTQYF.

The V gene is TRBV7-8, the J gene TRBJ1-5; TRBD1 matches 10 bases. Germline V CDR1 and CDR2: SGHVS, FQNEAQ. There are 15 residues in the CDR3. V lost 6 bases to trimming and J lost 2 bases; unmatched junction nucleotides: 4. CDR3 sequence reads: CASSSDRGGNQPQHF. CDR3 DNA: TGTGCCAGCAGTTCGGACAGGGGGGGCAATCAGCCCCAGCATTTT.

The J gene is TRBJ1-5, the V gene TRBV20-1; perhaps TRBD1 as D (5 bases). The CDR3 covers 13 residues. V lost 6 bases and J lost 3, with 12 bases in between. The germline V gene encodes CDR1 DFQATT and CDR2 SNEGSKA (reference sequence). The CDR3 DNA sequence: TGCAGTGCCGCGGTAGGGGTCAATCAGCCCCAGCATTTT. This encodes CSAAVGVNQPQHF.

About this clonotype itself: A junction boundary mismatches the germline segment, possibly from a read error. The chain has TRBV24-1 and TRBJ2-2, with D possibly being TRBD2 (6 bases). Germline loops: CDR1 KGHDR, CDR2 SFDVKD. This CDR3 is built from 16 residues. The CDR3 is CATSDLASVNTGELFF. CDR3 in DNA: TGTGCCACCAGTGATTTAGCTAGCGTGAACACCGGGGAGCTGTTCTTT.

This clonotype appeared a few times. The chain couples TRBV5-8 to TRBJ2-7, with 7 nucleotides matching TRBD1. The CDR3 has 15 residues. V dropped 4 bases and J dropped 5; count of bases not matched to a gene: 12. Germline assignment: CDR1 SGHTS and CDR2 YDEGEE. In DNA, the CDR3 is TGTGCCAGCAGCGCCCGACAGGGTGCGGTCCACGAGCAGTACTTC. It yields the protein CASSARQGAVHEQYF. The full variable domain, its missing parts supplied by reference TRBV5-8 and TRBJ2-7, is EAGVTQSPTHLIKTRGQQATLRCSPISGHTSVYWYQQALGLGLQFLLWYDEGEERNRGNFPPRFSGRQFPNYSSELNVNALELEDSALYLCASSARQGAVHEQYFGPGTRLTVT.

This clonotype was detected only once. This sequence joins TRBV10-1 and TRBJ1-4; tentatively, D is TRBD1 (5 bases). The CDR3 extends over 15 amino acids. V was trimmed by 10 bases and J by 8 bases, leaving 23 bases between them. Germline CDR1 reads WNHNN; CDR2 reads SYGVQD (reference sequence). The CDR3 coding sequence is TGCGCCATCGCCCAAGATCTCCGGGACGGAGAAAAACTGTTTTTT. Protein: CAIAQDLRDGEKLFF.